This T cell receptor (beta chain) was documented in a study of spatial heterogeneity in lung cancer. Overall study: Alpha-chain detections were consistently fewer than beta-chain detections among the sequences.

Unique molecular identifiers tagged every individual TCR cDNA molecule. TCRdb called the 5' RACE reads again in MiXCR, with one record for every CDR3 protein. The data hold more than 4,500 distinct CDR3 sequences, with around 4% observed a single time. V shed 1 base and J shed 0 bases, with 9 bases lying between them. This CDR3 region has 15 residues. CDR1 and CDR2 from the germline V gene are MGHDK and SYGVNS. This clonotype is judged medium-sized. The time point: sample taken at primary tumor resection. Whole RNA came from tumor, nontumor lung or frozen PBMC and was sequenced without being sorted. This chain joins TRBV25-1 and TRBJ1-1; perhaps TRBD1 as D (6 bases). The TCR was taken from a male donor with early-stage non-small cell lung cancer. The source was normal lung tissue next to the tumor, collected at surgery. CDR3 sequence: CASSESTGMNTEAFF. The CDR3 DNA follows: TGTGCCAGCAGTGAATCAACAGGGATGAACACTGAAGCTTTCTTT.